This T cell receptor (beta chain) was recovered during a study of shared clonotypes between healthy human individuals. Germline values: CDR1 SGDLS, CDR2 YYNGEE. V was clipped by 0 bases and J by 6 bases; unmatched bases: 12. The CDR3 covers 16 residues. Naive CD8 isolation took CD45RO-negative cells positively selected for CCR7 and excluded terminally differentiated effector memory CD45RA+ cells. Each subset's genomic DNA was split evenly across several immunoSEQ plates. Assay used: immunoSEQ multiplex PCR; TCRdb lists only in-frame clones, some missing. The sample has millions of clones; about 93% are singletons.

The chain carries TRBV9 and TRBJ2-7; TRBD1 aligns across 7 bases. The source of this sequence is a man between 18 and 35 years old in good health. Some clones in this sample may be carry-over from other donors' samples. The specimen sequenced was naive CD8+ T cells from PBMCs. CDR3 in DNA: TGTGCCAGCAGCGTAGGTAGGGACAGTCAAATAGGCGAGCAGTACTTC. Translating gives CASSVGRDSQIGEQYF.